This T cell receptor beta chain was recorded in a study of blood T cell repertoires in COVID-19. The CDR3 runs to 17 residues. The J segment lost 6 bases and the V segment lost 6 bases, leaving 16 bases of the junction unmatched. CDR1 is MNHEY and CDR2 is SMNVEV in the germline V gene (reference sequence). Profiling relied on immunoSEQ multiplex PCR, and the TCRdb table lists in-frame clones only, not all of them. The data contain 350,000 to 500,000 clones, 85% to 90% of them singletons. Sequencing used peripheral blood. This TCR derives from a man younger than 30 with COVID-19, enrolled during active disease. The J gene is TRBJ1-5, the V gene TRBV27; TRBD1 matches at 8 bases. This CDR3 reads CASRPFGGQGDGQPQHF. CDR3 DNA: TGTGCCAGCAGGCCATTCGGCGGACAGGGCGACGGTCAGCCCCAGCATTTT.